What follows are 23 T cell receptor beta chains derived from one specimen sequenced in a study of blood T cell repertoires in COVID-19. The assay was immunoSEQ multiplex PCR, and TCRdb's table has in-frame clones only and misses some. This table holds 200,000 to 300,000 clones, around 89% found once. Sequencing input: PBMCs or T cells enriched from blood (not recorded which). These receptors came from a woman aged 40 to 50 with acute COVID-19.

This chain uses TRBV7-2 with TRBJ2-1; the match to TRBD1 covers 10 bases. Germline V CDR1 and CDR2: SGHTA, FQGNSA. The CDR3 contains 15 residues. The V gene end was trimmed by 5 bases and the J gene end by 8 bases; junction bases not matched to a gene: 9. CDR3 amino acids: CASSMDRGRLDEQFF. The CDR3 coding sequence is TGTGCCAGCAGCATGGACAGGGGGAGGTTGGATGAGCAGTTCTTC.

The rearrangement links TRBV7-8 to TRBJ1-2; D uncertain. Trimming pared 5 bases from V and 8 bases from J, leaving 9 bases between. Germline loops: CDR1 SGHVS, CDR2 FQNEAQ. CDR3 length equals 11 residues. The CDR3 coding sequence is TGTGCCAGCAGCCCCCGGGTCGGCTACACCTTC. As protein: CASSPRVGYTF.

This sequence joins TRBV25-1 and TRBJ1-1; D is undetermined. This CDR3 spans 14 amino acids. Germline V gives CDR1 MGHDK, CDR2 SYGVNS. Trimming took off 0 bases at V and 0 bases at J, with 5 bases between the two ends. The CDR3, as DNA: TGTGCCAGCAGTGAATATCCAATGAACACTGAAGCTTTCTTT. Amino acid sequence: CASSEYPMNTEAFF. The complete variable domain, with remaining parts taken from reference TRBV25-1 and TRBJ1-1, reads EADIYQTPRYLVIGTGKKITLECSQTMGHDKMYWYQQDPGMELHLIHYSYGVNSTEKGDLSSESTVSRIRTEHFPLTLESARPSHTSQYLCASSEYPMNTEAFFGQGTRLTVV.

J is TRBJ1-2 and V is TRBV29-1, with D perhaps matching TRBD1 (5 bases). The germline V gene encodes CDR1 SQVTM and CDR2 ANQGSEA. Trimming took off 6 bases at V and 7 bases at J, with 18 bases between the two ends. The CDR3 runs to 13 residues. DNA of the CDR3: TGCAGCGTCGAACGGGGACCCGGGGGTGGCTACACCTTC. Protein product: CSVERGPGGGYTF.

The gene calls are TRBV12-3 or TRBV12-4 and TRBJ1-6; the D is unclear. Trimming pared 4 bases from V and 9 bases from J, leaving 10 bases between. The CDR3 sequence is 13 residues long. The CDR3 reads CASSWREGSPLHF. In DNA, the CDR3 is TGTGCCAGCAGTTGGAGGGAGGGTTCACCCCTCCACTTT.

This rearrangement joins TRBV6-1 to TRBJ2-2; no clear D. The CDR3 loop spans 18 amino acids. The V end lost 1 base, the J end lost 0 bases, and 15 bases lay between the germline ends. From germline, CDR1 is MNHNS and CDR2 SASEGT. CDR3 protein: CASSEGRPGAPNTGELFF. CDR3 DNA sequence: TGTGCCAGCAGTGAAGGGCGGCCCGGAGCCCCGAACACCGGGGAGCTGTTTTTT.

The chain joins TRBV19 to TRBJ2-3, with D perhaps matching TRBD2 (6 bases). Germline CDR1 LNHDA, CDR2 SQIVND (reference sequence). Trimming removed 4 bases at V and 9 bases at J, with 20 bases between. The CDR3 has 15 amino acids. DNA for the CDR3: TGTGCCAGTAGTAACACGGGAGTTGGGGGGTACACGCAGTATTTT. This gives the protein CASSNTGVGGYTQYF.

As concerns this clone: Other nucleotide sequences from this sample produce the same CDR3. V is TRBV7-2 and J is TRBJ2-3; D is undetermined. Trimming removed 1 base at V and 2 bases at J, with 10 bases between. Germline V gene data show CDR1 as SGHTA and CDR2 as FQGNSA. The CDR3 totals 15 residues. The CDR3 is CASSLGSRNTDTQYF. CDR3 nucleotides: TGTGCCAGCAGCTTAGGGTCTAGAAACACAGATACGCAGTATTTT.

This clone was seen once. V gene TRBV7-2 combines with J gene TRBJ2-3; 8 bases fit TRBD1. The CDR3 length is 16 residues. Germline trimming cut 1 base from V and 4 bases from J; bases unmatched to any gene: 7. Germline V gene data show CDR1 as SGHTA and CDR2 as FQGNSA. CDR3 nucleotide sequence: TGTGCCAGCAGCTTAGGTCCCAGGGGGCCTTCAGATACGCAGTATTTT. Translation gives CASSLGPRGPSDTQYF. Full variable domain (outside the CDR3, taken from reference TRBV7-2 and TRBJ2-3): GAGVSQSPSNKVTEKGKDVELRCDPISGHTALYWYRQSLGQGLEFLIYFQGNSAPDKSGLPSDRFSAERTGGSVSTLTIQRTQQEDSAVYLCASSLGPRGPSDTQYFGPGTRLTVL.

The chain is built from TRBV29-1 and TRBJ1-2; 9 bases agree with TRBD1. Germline V gene lookup returns CDR1 SQVTM and CDR2 ANQGSEA. J lost 5 bases, V lost 4 bases, and 8 bases had no gene match. There are 14 residues in the CDR3. Here the CDR3 reads CSVVKDRGGYGYTF. The CDR3 nucleotides read TGCAGCGTTGTCAAGGACAGGGGCGGGTATGGCTACACCTTC.

The chain couples TRBV5-8 to TRBJ1-6, with D unclear. This CDR3 spans 15 amino acids. CDR1 SGHTS and CDR2 YDEGEE come from the germline V gene. V was trimmed by 7 bases and J by 0 bases, leaving 11 bases between them. CDR3 region: CASQTRSSYNSPLHF. In DNA, the CDR3 is TGTGCCAGCCAAACAAGGAGCTCCTATAATTCACCCCTCCACTTT.

The CDR3 DNA reads as TGTGCCAGCAGCGTTACTGGGACACCCTCTAACTATGGCTACACCTTC. This encodes CASSVTGTPSNYGYTF. The chain has TRBV9 and TRBJ1-2; TRBD1 is a possible D gene (6 bases). Trimming pared 2 bases from V and 0 bases from J, leaving 14 bases between. This CDR3 is 16 amino acids long. Germline values: CDR1 SGDLS, CDR2 YYNGEE.

The chain joins TRBV25-1 to TRBJ2-7; possible D gene TRBD2, 7 bases. The ends were cut back, 7 bases at V and 8 bases at J, with 18 bases in the middle. The CDR3 is 13 residues long. The germline V gene has CDR1 MGHDK and CDR2 SYGVNS. CDR3 residues: CASNTPGGLKQYF. CDR3 bases: TGTGCCAGCAACACACCGGGGGGCCTTAAGCAGTACTTC.

This clone was counted once. Other DNA variants within this sample encode the same CDR3. The chain has TRBV19 and TRBJ1-1, with D perhaps TRBD1 (5 bases). The V and J ends lost 4 bases and 4 bases respectively, with 10 bases between them. The CDR3 loop spans 13 amino acids. Looked up from germline, CDR1 is LNHDA and CDR2 is SQIVND (reference sequence). As DNA, the CDR3 is TGTGCCAGTAGTAGCCAGGGAGGCACTGAAGCTTTCTTT. Protein product: CASSSQGGTEAFF.

The chain combines TRBV21-1 with TRBJ2-7; the D call TRBD2 from the table was never checked on the DNA. TRBV21-1 is a listed pseudogene. The CDR3 loop spans 17 amino acids. The CDR3 is CASSKGAGHSTTGEQYF. The CDR3 coding sequence is TGTGCCAGCAGCAAAGGAGCGGGACACTCTACTACAGGCGAGCAGTACTTC.

The V gene is TRBV5-1, the J gene TRBJ2-2; D uncertain. The V gene lost 2 bases and the J gene lost 10 bases, with 12 bases spanning the gap. From germline, CDR1 is SGHRS and CDR2 YFSETQ. The CDR3 is 13 amino acids. This chain's CDR3 is CASSFTFEAELFF. For the CDR3, the DNA is TGCGCCAGCAGCTTTACGTTTGAGGCGGAGCTGTTTTTT.

The V gene is TRBV4-1, the J gene TRBJ1-2; D gene unclear. The CDR3 runs to 15 residues. V was cut by 0 bases and J by 6 bases, with 14 bases left in between. Germline CDR1 is MGHRA and CDR2 is YSYEKL. The CDR3 spells CASSQDPLLRDGYTF. The DNA for the CDR3 is TGCGCCAGCAGCCAAGATCCCCTCCTACGGGATGGCTACACCTTC.

The genes are TRBV14 and TRBJ1-4, with unresolved D. The CDR3 spans 14 residues. The ends were cut back, 0 bases at V and 0 bases at J, with 2 bases in the middle. Germline V gene data show CDR1 as SGHDN and CDR2 as FVKESK. The CDR3 reads CASSQDSTNEKLFF. CDR3 DNA sequence: TGTGCCAGCAGCCAAGACTCAACTAATGAAAAACTGTTTTTT.

The rearrangement links TRBV30 to TRBJ2-5; the match to TRBD1 covers 7 bases. Unmatched junction bases numbered 2, after V lost 3 bases and J lost 4 bases. CDR1 and CDR2 (germline): GTSNPN, SVGIG (reference sequence). The CDR3 is 12 amino acids. CDR3 protein: CAWRGDRETQYF. The CDR3, as DNA: TGTGCCTGGAGAGGGGACAGAGAGACCCAGTACTTC.

V and J are TRBV5-1 and TRBJ2-5; TRBD2 matches 8 bases. This CDR3 spans 17 amino acids. The V segment lost 4 bases and the J segment 4 bases; nucleotides outside the gene matches: 15. Germline CDR1 is SGHRS and CDR2 is YFSETQ. The CDR3 here is CASSRMLRGAHGETQYF. CDR3 coding DNA: TGCGCCAGCAGCAGGATGTTGCGGGGGGCTCACGGAGAGACCCAGTACTTC.

In this sample, this clone turned up once. A read error may produce the germline difference seen at one junction end. This chain joins TRBV29-1 and TRBJ1-3; 9 bases agree with TRBD1. This CDR3 is 13 amino acids long. In germline, CDR1 is SQVTM, CDR2 ANQGSEA. This CDR3 is CSFEGTGGNTIYF. CDR3 in DNA: TGCAGCTTTGAAGGGACAGGGGGAAACACCATATATTTT.

This clone was detected once. The rearrangement joins TRBV19 to TRBJ2-7; weak D call: TRBD2 (6 bases). The germline V gene has CDR1 LNHDA and CDR2 SQIVND (reference sequence). V was clipped by 7 bases and J by 3 bases, with 22 bases between them. The length of the CDR3 is 16 residues. The CDR3 sequence is CASNLIPGREHYEQYV. In DNA, the CDR3 is TGTGCCAGTAATCTAATACCGGGCCGGGAGCACTACGAGCAGTACGTC.

The V gene is TRBV10-1, the J gene TRBJ2-7; D ambiguous. This CDR3 comprises 13 residues. The germline CDR1 and CDR2 sequences are WNHNN and SYGVQD (reference sequence). V shed 4 bases and J shed 6 bases, with 13 bases lying between them. The CDR3 region is CASSALYSSEQYF. The CDR3 DNA sequence: TGCGCCAGCAGTGCCCTTTATAGTTCCGAGCAGTACTTC.